Below, 13 T cell receptor beta chains from the same sample are listed, as sequenced in a study of cytomegalovirus exposure and HLA in healthy donors. It was with 60 Vbeta and 13 Jbeta primers that the PCR ran. Generated by immunoSEQ multiplex PCR, the TCRdb table keeps only in-frame clones and is missing some. This sample has some 170,000 clones, with more than 80% found just once. The specimen was PBMCs. Receptors originate from a woman aged 18 to 35 in good health and CMV-seropositive.

This chain joins TRBV29-1 and TRBJ2-1, with D unclear. The ends were cut back, 0 bases at V and 4 bases at J, with 10 bases in the middle. The CDR3 has 14 residues. CDR1 and CDR2 from the germline V gene are SQVTM and ANQGSEA. In DNA, the CDR3 is TGCAGCGTTGAAGATCTTCGCCGGTACAATGAGCAGTTCTTC. Protein: CSVEDLRRYNEQFF.

In regard to this clone: Sequence at one end of the junction differs from germline and may be a read error. This chain uses TRBV14 with TRBJ2-6, with D maybe TRBD1 (5 bases). CDR1 and CDR2 from the germline V gene are SGHDN and FVKESK. The CDR3 length is 16 residues. The CDR3 DNA sequence: TGTGCCAGCAGCCAATCAGGGTCCTCTGGGGCCAACGGCCTGACTTTC. It translates to CASSQSGSSGANGLTF. Using reference TRBV14 and TRBJ2-6 for the parts outside the CDR3, the full variable domain is EAGVTQFPSHSVIEKGQTVTLRCDPISGHDNLYWYRRVMGKEIKFLLHFVKESKQDESGMPNNRFLAERTGGTYSTLKVQPAELEDSGVYFCASSQSGSSGANGLTFGAGSRLTVL.

This CDR3 is CASSSLGVPLYEQYF. CDR3 sequence (DNA): TGTGCCAGCAGCTCGCTCGGGGTGCCTCTCTACGAGCAGTACTTC. The rearrangement uses TRBV13 and TRBJ2-7, with D perhaps TRBD2 (5 bases). CDR3 size: 15 residues. CDR1 is PRHDT, CDR2 FYEKMQ, per germline (reference sequence). Trimming left V 4 bases short and J 3 bases short, with 16 bases between.

The chain joins TRBV28 to TRBJ2-5, with 9 bases matching TRBD1. V was clipped by 9 bases and J by 3 bases; unmatched bases: 11. CDR3 length: 15 residues. Germline V gene data show CDR1 as MDHEN and CDR2 as SYDVKM. CDR3: CASCWTWTGEETQYF. The CDR3 DNA reads TGTGCCAGTTGTTGGACTTGGACAGGGGAAGAGACCCAGTACTTC.

The CDR3 DNA reads as TGTGCCAGCAGCTGGTCCGTGACTACCACCTACAATGAGCAGTTCTTC. This codes for CASSWSVTTTYNEQFF. The J gene is TRBJ2-1, the V gene TRBV5-5; D is possibly TRBD2 (5 bases). The germline CDR1 and CDR2 sequences are SGHKS and YYEKEE (reference sequence). The CDR3 spans 16 residues. Trimming stripped 3 bases from V and 2 bases from J, with 15 bases between.

This chain connects TRBV11-3 to TRBJ1-2; 10 bases line up with TRBD1. With V trimmed by 0 bases and J by 4 bases, 8 bases remained unmatched. Germline CDR1 SGHNT, CDR2 YENEEA. This CDR3 is built from 17 residues. The CDR3 loop is CASSLDLRDRGSYGYTF. The CDR3 DNA reads as TGTGCCAGCAGCTTAGACCTTAGGGACAGGGGAAGCTATGGCTACACCTTC.

The chain links TRBV5-6 to TRBJ2-3; 9 bases are shared with TRBD2. Germline loops: CDR1 SGHDT, CDR2 YYEEEE. After removal of 1 base from V and 2 bases from J, the junction contained 8 bases not matched to a gene. The CDR3 length is 17 residues. CDR3 nucleotide sequence: TGTGCCAGCAGCTTGAAAAAAAGCGGGGGGACCACAGATACGCAGTATTTT. This translates into CASSLKKSGGTTDTQYF.

This sequence joins TRBV19 and TRBJ1-1; maybe TRBD1 (5 bases). Trimming took off 5 bases at V and 7 bases at J, with 17 bases between the two ends. Germline V CDR1 and CDR2: LNHDA, SQIVND (reference sequence). The CDR3 length is 14 residues. CDR3 in DNA: TGTGCCAGTAGTTCCCAGGGATTATTGGGTGAAGCTTTCTTT. Encoded protein: CASSSQGLLGEAFF.

The chain recombines TRBV4-1 with TRBJ1-1; unclear D gene. The V and J ends lost 0 bases and 1 base respectively, with 6 bases between them. The CDR3 is 14 residues long. The V gene's germline CDR1 is MGHRA and CDR2 YSYEKL. The CDR3 DNA reads as TGCGCCAGCAGCCAAGAGACAAGGAACACTGAAGCTTTCTTT. Translation gives CASSQETRNTEAFF.

The rearrangement links TRBV9 to TRBJ2-7; D call uncertain. Germline CDR1 and CDR2: SGDLS and YYNGEE. The CDR3 has 15 residues. The ends were cut back, 1 base at V and 2 bases at J, with 13 bases in the middle. The CDR3 region is CASSVSTQATYEQYF. In DNA, the CDR3 is TGTGCCAGCAGCGTAAGTACCCAGGCCACCTACGAGCAGTACTTC.

V gene TRBV5-1 combines with J gene TRBJ2-3; a possible D gene is TRBD2 (5 bases). Trimming shortened V by 2 bases and J by 9 bases, and 16 bases separated the two germline ends. Per germline, CDR1 SGHRS and CDR2 YFSETQ. The CDR3 has 14 amino acids. The CDR3 sequence: CASSFETTSETQYF. Written as DNA, the CDR3 is TGCGCCAGCAGCTTCGAAACTACTAGTGAAACGCAGTATTTT.

The rearrangement uses TRBV2 and TRBJ1-1; D possibly corresponds to TRBD1 (5 bases). The CDR3 spans 15 residues. Trimming stripped 11 bases from V and 8 bases from J, with 27 bases between. The V gene's germline CDR1 is SNHLY and CDR2 FYNNEI. The CDR3 protein is CAPSEVLRTGLEAFF. The CDR3 nucleotides read TGTGCCCCCTCAGAGGTCCTCCGCACAGGCCTCGAAGCTTTCTTT.

The chain has TRBV5-6 and TRBJ1-4; D perhaps matches TRBD1 (5 bases). Germline lookup yields CDR1 SGHDT and CDR2 YYEEEE. V was clipped by 0 bases and J by 0 bases, with 9 bases between them. This CDR3 region has 16 residues. The CDR3 here is CASSLARVATNEKLFF. CDR3 nucleotide sequence: TGTGCCAGCAGCTTGGCCAGGGTTGCAACTAATGAAAAACTGTTTTTT.